This T cell receptor beta chain is drawn from a study of Ad26.COV2.S vaccination and SARS-CoV-2 variants. This clone was counted a few times. Antigen specificity is unknown. Study-wide results and limits: TCR breadth and depth analyses may have underestimated total T cell responses.

This table comes from immunoSEQ multiplex PCR, and its TCRdb copy is limited to in-frame clones, with some not included. Of about 320,000 clones in the sample, about 82% were seen once. The ends were cut back, 2 bases at V and 7 bases at J, with 11 bases in the middle. Germline V gene lookup returns CDR1 SNHLY and CDR2 FYNNEI. The CDR3 has 13 residues. The treatment here: roughly 20 received Ad26.COV2.S at low or high dose, single or two shots; roughly five received placebo; per-sample allocation not given. It was on day 63 after the first vaccine or placebo injection that samples were taken. This receptor was obtained from a person aged 18-60 years who received the Ad26.COV2.S COVID-19 vaccine or a placebo. The V and J genes are TRBV2 and TRBJ1-2, with unresolved D. The sequencing here drew on peripheral blood, taken in a trial of Ad26.COV2.S vaccine versus placebo. DNA for the CDR3: TGTGCCAGCAGTGAACAGGTGATGATTGGCTACACCTTC. Protein: CASSEQVMIGYTF.